The table lists the clone carrying this T cell receptor beta chain with a few counts. The data are from a study of T cells in Graves' hyperthyroidism and ophthalmopathy. Absent ophthalmopathy progression within 18 months defined stable Graves' hyperthyroidism. The CDR3 consists of 15 residues. The V end lost 3 bases, the J end lost 3 bases, and 15 bases lay between the germline ends. Per germline, CDR1 SGHRS and CDR2 YFSETQ. Regions amplified from RNA transcripts were the TCR beta CDR3 regions. TCR CDR3 regions were first amplified by RT-PCR with HTBI primers. TCRdb called the multiplex PCR reads again in MiXCR, with one record for every CDR3 protein. The sample has over 500,000 distinct CDR3 sequences, 12% to 15% seen once.

The sequencing input was blood. The chain combines TRBV5-1 with TRBJ1-1, with D perhaps matching TRBD1 (5 bases). This sequence was found in a woman between 40 and 50 years old with Graves' hyperthyroidism. CDR3 DNA: TGCGCCAGCAGCTCCGGGTTCGGGGCCGACACTGAAGCTTTCTTT. Its translation is CASSSGFGADTEAFF.